This T cell receptor (beta chain) is drawn from a study of regulatory T cells in long-lasting Graves disease. Turning to the study itself: Those with persistent Graves' disease had received antithyroid drugs for over 5 years with positive TSH receptor antibodies. Points from the study as a whole: TCR diversity was lower in persistent Graves' patients (versus newly diagnosed ones).

This clonotype was observed a handful of times. Antigen unknown. The CDR3 has 12 amino acids. Trimming took 6 bases from V and 8 from J, leaving 13 bases between them. Germline V gene lookup returns CDR1 MNHNS and CDR2 SASEGT. Time point defined: persistent/refractory GD, antithyroid drugs over 5 years with positive TRAb. Scientists built the TCR library using RNA that was extracted from PBMCs. In building TCR beta libraries, iRepertoire HTBI primers were used together with Arm-PCR of CDR3 regions. TCRdb re-derived calls from the multiplex PCR reads in MiXCR, one entry per CDR3 protein. The sample comprises a few hundred thousand distinct CDR3 sequences, 23% of which are singletons, and over 25% rests with the top ten.

The V and J genes are TRBV6-1 and TRBJ1-2; D unresolved. The sequence came from a female donor with Graves disease. Sequenced material: peripheral blood mononuclear cells (PBMCs), taken when the disease was refractory, from a patient treated with antithyroid drugs. The CDR3 sequence is CASSQQGGGYTF. The CDR3 DNA sequence: TGTGCCAGCAGCCAACAAGGAGGCGGCTACACCTTC.